This paragraph covers one T cell receptor beta chain sequence. Authors' processing steps: Amplifying reference gene primers gave estimates of nucleated cell counts. The data were produced by immunoSEQ multiplex PCR, yet TCRdb's version contains in-frame clones alone and is incomplete. V and J calls plus clone size are reproduced from that table; the DNA served to infer D and trimming. The sample lists 140,000 to 150,000 clones, around nine tenths occurring once. The CDR3 covers 12 residues. Deletions cut 3 bases from V and 6 bases from J, with 6 bases between. Germline assignment: CDR1 MDHEN and CDR2 SYDVKM. This entry is derived from a study of blood T cell repertoires in COVID-19. Looking at the study overall: COVID-19 samples from acute and convalescent phases originated in the United States, Italy and Spain. T cells, B-cell-depleted T cells, or PBMCs supplied cDNA or gDNA.

The sample taken for sequencing was peripheral blood. The sequence was collected from a man between 60 and 70 years old with active or convalescent COVID-19. The genes are TRBV28 and TRBJ1-5; no clear D gene. The CDR3 DNA sequence: TGTGCCAGCAGTTTCGAAGCTCAGCCCCAGCATTTT. Protein sequence: CASSFEAQPQHF. Full variable domain (remainder filled in from reference TRBV28 and TRBJ1-5): DVKVTQSSRYLVKRTGEKVFLECVQDMDHENMFWYRQDPGLGLRLIYFSYDVKMKEKGDIPEGYSVSREKKERFSLILESASTNQTSMYLCASSFEAQPQHFGDGTRLSIL.